The following is a T cell receptor beta chain sequence with its context. V trimming: 2 bases; J trimming: 5 bases; junction bases outside the gene matches: 11. Germline V gives CDR1 SGHNT, CDR2 YYREEE (reference sequence). The CDR3 spans 17 residues. This table comes from immunoSEQ multiplex PCR, and its TCRdb copy is limited to in-frame clones, with some not included. The sample includes about 190,000 clones, around 78% of them seen just once. This sample was taken from a study of blood T cell repertoires in COVID-19. Study overall: Acute-phase and convalescent COVID-19 samples originated in the United States, Italy and Spain.

The rearrangement links TRBV5-4 to TRBJ2-1, with 9 bases aligning to TRBD1. Specimen: peripheral blood. This TCR was sampled from a woman of 80 years or more with active or convalescent COVID-19. CDR3: CASSFLSGQGPDNEQFF. In DNA, the CDR3 is TGTGCCAGCAGCTTTTTATCGGGACAGGGTCCCGACAATGAGCAGTTCTTC. Full variable domain (remainder filled in from reference TRBV5-4 and TRBJ2-1): ETGVTQSPTHLIKTRGQQVTLRCSSQSGHNTVSWYQQALGQGPQFIFQYYREEENGRGNFPPRFSGLQFPNYSSELNVNALELDDSALYLCASSFLSGQGPDNEQFFGPGTRLTVL.